This passage covers 12 T cell receptor beta chains from one sample sequenced in a study of cytomegalovirus exposure and HLA in healthy donors. Profiled with immunoSEQ multiplex PCR; TCRdb holds only in-frame clones, not every one. The sample has about 64,000 clones; 85% to 90% are singletons. The sample taken for sequencing was PBMCs. The receptors were sampled from a woman aged 18-35 years in good health and CMV-seronegative.

This clone appeared once. This rearrangement joins TRBV6-6 to TRBJ2-7, with 7 positions matching TRBD2. Trimming cost V 7 bases and J 4 bases; bases outside gene matches: 1. Germline V gene sequence: CDR1 MNHNY, CDR2 SVGAGI (reference sequence). This CDR3 region has 11 residues. The CDR3 region is CASTGGYEQYF. The CDR3 nucleotides are TGTGCCAGCACCGGGGGGTACGAGCAGTACTTC.

The V and J genes are TRBV4-1 and TRBJ1-2; TRBD1 aligns across 9 bases. The J segment lost 5 bases and the V segment lost 4 bases, leaving 14 bases of the junction unmatched. The CDR3 runs to 17 residues. In germline, CDR1 is MGHRA, CDR2 YSYEKL. CDR3 DNA: TGCGCCAGCAGCCCGAACACCGGGACAGGGTTAAGTTATGGCTACACCTTC. It encodes CASSPNTGTGLSYGYTF.

The chain combines TRBV13 with TRBJ2-7; D is perhaps TRBD1 (5 bases). The V gene's germline CDR1 is PRHDT and CDR2 FYEKMQ (reference sequence). V dropped 5 bases and J dropped 2 bases, with 16 bases sitting between them. The CDR3 spans 15 residues. The CDR3 protein is CASSPSRTRPYEQYF. The DNA for the CDR3 is TGTGCCAGCAGCCCTAGTCGGACAAGGCCCTACGAGCAGTACTTC.

This clone turned up a few times. The rearrangement links TRBV30 to TRBJ1-1; D call uncertain. The CDR3 covers 13 residues. V was clipped by 4 bases and J by 1 base, with 10 bases between them. Germline V lookup: CDR1 GTSNPN, CDR2 SVGIG (reference sequence). The CDR3 DNA is TGTGCCTGGAAGGCCGACAAGAACACTGAAGCTTTCTTT. Protein: CAWKADKNTEAFF.

The rearrangement joins TRBV10-3 to TRBJ2-7, with D possibly matching TRBD2 (7 bases). Germline-derived CDR1 and CDR2 are ENHRY and SYGVKD. The CDR3 sequence is 15 residues long. The germline V and J ends were trimmed by 3 bases and 3 bases, with 15 bases remaining between them. CDR3 DNA: TGTGCCATCAGTGATTTGAGGCGGGGGCTCTACGAGCAGTACTTC. Its translation is CAISDLRRGLYEQYF.

This chain joins TRBV21-1 and TRBJ2-1; the D call of TRBD2 is as the table states it, not checked on the DNA. TRBV21-1 is a pseudogene. The CDR3 sequence is 14 residues long. CDR3 in DNA: TGTGCCAGCAGCTCAGGGACTAGGACCAATGAGCAGTTCTTC. Its protein is CASSSGTRTNEQFF.

This rearrangement joins TRBV15 to TRBJ2-3, with TRBD2 matching 12 bases. Looked up from germline, CDR1 is LNHNV and CDR2 is YYDKDF (reference sequence). The junction had 2 bases not matched to a gene; V was cut back by 5 bases and J by 2 bases. The CDR3 loop spans 15 amino acids. The CDR3 is CATSWTSGATDTQYF. CDR3 coding DNA: TGTGCCACCAGCTGGACTAGCGGGGCCACAGATACGCAGTATTTT.

V usage is TRBV6-1 and J usage is TRBJ1-5; D unresolved. Trimming stripped 0 bases from V and 6 bases from J, with 9 bases between. CDR3 length: 14 residues. The germline V gene has CDR1 MNHNS and CDR2 SASEGT. DNA for the CDR3: TGTGCCAGCAGTGAAGCAAGAGGGTCTCAGCCCCAGCATTTT. Translating it yields CASSEARGSQPQHF.

The V call is TRBV5-1, the J call TRBJ1-1; 8 nucleotides match TRBD1. CDR1 is SGHRS and CDR2 is YFSETQ in the germline V gene. With 5 bases clipped from V and 6 bases from J, the junction kept 6 bases outside the gene matches. This CDR3 spans 13 amino acids. CDR3 residues: CASSLNRGAEAFF. The CDR3 DNA reads as TGCGCCAGCAGTTTGAACAGGGGGGCTGAAGCTTTCTTT.

V and J are TRBV28 and TRBJ2-7, with 11 bases matching TRBD2. The CDR3 sequence is 16 residues long. CDR1 is MDHEN and CDR2 is SYDVKM in the germline V gene. Trimming cost V 2 bases and J 0 bases; bases outside gene matches: 3. In DNA, the CDR3 is TGTGCCAGCAGTTTAATTGGGACTAGCGGCTCCTACGAGCAGTACTTC. Translation gives CASSLIGTSGSYEQYF.

The genes are TRBV5-1 and TRBJ1-6; D is undetermined. The CDR3 length is 15 residues. Per germline, CDR1 SGHRS and CDR2 YFSETQ. The ends were cut back, 1 base at V and 13 bases at J, with 18 bases in the middle. This CDR3 is CASSLSPDSSSPLHF. The CDR3 coding sequence is TGCGCCAGCAGCTTGAGCCCCGATTCTAGTTCGCCCCTCCACTTT.

This rearrangement joins TRBV9 to TRBJ2-7; tentative D call: TRBD2 (6 bases). Trimming took 0 bases from V and 3 from J, leaving 13 bases between them. CDR1 SGDLS and CDR2 YYNGEE come from the germline V gene. The CDR3 sequence is 15 residues long. The CDR3 region is CASSVAEAGRYEQYF. DNA for the CDR3: TGTGCCAGCAGCGTAGCGGAAGCGGGCCGCTACGAGCAGTACTTC.